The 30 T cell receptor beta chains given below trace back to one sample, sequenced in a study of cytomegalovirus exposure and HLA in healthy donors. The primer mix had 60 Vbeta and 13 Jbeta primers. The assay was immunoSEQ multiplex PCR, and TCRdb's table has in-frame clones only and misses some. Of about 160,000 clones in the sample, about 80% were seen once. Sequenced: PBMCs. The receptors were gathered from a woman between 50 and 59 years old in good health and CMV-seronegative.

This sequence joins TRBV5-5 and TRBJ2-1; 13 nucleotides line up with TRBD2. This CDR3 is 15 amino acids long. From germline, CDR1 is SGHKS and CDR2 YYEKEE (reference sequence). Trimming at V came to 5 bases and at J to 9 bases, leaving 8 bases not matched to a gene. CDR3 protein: CASRPGLAGDGEQFF. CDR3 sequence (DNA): TGTGCCAGCAGACCCGGACTAGCGGGAGATGGTGAGCAGTTCTTC.

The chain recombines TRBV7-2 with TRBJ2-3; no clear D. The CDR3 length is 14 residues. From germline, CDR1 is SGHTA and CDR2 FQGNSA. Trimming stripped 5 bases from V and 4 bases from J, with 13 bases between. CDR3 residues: CASSPIWAPDTQYF. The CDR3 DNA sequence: TGTGCCAGCAGCCCCATTTGGGCCCCAGATACGCAGTATTTT.

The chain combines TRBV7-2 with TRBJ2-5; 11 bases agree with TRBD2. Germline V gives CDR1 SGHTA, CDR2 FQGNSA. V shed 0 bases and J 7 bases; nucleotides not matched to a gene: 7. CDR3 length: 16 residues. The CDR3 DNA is TGTGCCAGCAGCTTAGCGCCTAGCGGGAGGTACGGGACCCAGTACTTC. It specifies CASSLAPSGRYGTQYF.

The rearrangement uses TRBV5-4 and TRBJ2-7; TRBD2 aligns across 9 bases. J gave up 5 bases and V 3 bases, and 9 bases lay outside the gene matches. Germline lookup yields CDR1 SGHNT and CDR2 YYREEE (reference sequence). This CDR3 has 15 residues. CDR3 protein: CASSSPNAGGHEQYF. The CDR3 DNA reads TGTGCCAGCAGCTCCCCCAATGCGGGGGGGCACGAGCAGTACTTC.

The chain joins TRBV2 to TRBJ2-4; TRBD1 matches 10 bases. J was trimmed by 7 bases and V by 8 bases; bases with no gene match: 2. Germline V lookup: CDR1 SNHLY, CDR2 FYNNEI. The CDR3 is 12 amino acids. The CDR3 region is CASADRGNIQYF. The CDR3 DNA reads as TGTGCCAGCGCGGACAGGGGGAACATTCAGTACTTC.

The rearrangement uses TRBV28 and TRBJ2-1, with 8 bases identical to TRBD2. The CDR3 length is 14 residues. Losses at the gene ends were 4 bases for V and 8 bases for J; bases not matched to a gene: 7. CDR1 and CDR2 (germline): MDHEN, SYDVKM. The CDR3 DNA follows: TGTGCCAGCAGTTCCAGCGGGAGTATCGATGAGCAGTTCTTC. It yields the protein CASSSSGSIDEQFF.

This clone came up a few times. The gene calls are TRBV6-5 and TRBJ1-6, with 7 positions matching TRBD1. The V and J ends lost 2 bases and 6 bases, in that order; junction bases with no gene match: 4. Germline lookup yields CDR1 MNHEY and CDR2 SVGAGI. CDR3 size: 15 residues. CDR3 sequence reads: CASSYARQGNSPLHF. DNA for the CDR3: TGTGCCAGCAGTTACGCAAGACAGGGTAATTCACCCCTCCACTTT.

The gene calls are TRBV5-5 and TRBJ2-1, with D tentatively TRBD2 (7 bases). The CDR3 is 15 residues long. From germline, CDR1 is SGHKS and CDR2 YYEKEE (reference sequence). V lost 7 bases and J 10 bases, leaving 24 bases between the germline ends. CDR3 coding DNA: TGTGCCAGCTTCACACAGGGTTGGGGGGGAGAAGAGCAGTTCTTC. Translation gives CASFTQGWGGEEQFF.

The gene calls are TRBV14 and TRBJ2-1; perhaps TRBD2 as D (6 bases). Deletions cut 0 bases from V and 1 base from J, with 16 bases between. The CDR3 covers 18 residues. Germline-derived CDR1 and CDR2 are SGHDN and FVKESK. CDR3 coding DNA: TGTGCCAGCAGCCAAGATCGGGCGGGACTCTGGTCCTACAATGAGCAGTTCTTC. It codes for CASSQDRAGLWSYNEQFF.

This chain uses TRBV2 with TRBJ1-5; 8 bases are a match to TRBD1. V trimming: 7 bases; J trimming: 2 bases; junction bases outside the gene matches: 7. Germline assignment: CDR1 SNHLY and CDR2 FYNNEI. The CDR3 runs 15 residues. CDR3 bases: TGTGCCAGCACCCAAGACAGGGGCGGCAATCAGCCCCAGCATTTT. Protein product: CASTQDRGGNQPQHF. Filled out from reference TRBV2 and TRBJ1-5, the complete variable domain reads EPEVTQTPSHQVTQMGQEVILRCVPISNHLYFYWYRQILGQKVEFLVSFYNNEISEKSEIFDDQFSVERPDGSNFTLKIRSTKLEDSAMYFCASTQDRGGNQPQHFGDGTRLSIL.

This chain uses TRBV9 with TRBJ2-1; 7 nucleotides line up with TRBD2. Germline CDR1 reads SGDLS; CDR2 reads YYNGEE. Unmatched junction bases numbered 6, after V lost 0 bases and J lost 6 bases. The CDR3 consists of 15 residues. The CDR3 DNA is TGTGCCAGCAGCGTAGCCGGGAGGAATTTCAATGAGCAGTTCTTC. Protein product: CASSVAGRNFNEQFF.

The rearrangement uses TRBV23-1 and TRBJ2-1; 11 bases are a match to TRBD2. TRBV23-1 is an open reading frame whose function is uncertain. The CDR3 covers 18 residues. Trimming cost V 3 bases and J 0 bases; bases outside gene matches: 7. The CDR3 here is CASSQKTSGTNSYNEQFF. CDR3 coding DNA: TGCGCCAGCAGTCAGAAGACTAGCGGGACGAACTCCTACAATGAGCAGTTCTTC.

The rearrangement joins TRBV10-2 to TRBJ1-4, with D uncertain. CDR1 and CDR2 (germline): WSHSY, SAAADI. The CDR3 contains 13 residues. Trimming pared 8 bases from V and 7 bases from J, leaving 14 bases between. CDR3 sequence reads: CASLRGAGEKLFF. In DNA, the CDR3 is TGCGCCAGCCTACGGGGTGCCGGTGAAAAACTGTTTTTT.

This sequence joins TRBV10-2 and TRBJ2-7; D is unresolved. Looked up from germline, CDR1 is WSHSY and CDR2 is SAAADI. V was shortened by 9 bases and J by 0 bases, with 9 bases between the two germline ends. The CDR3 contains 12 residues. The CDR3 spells CASGLFSYEQYF. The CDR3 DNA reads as TGCGCCAGTGGGCTGTTCTCCTACGAGCAGTACTTC.

The chain's CDR3 is CASTPNEGTATNEKLFF. DNA for the CDR3: TGTGCCAGCACCCCTAACGAGGGGACTGCAACTAATGAAAAACTGTTTTTT. This sequence joins TRBV5-4 and TRBJ1-4; the D gene is possibly TRBD1 (5 bases). Trimming cost V 6 bases and J 0 bases, with 18 bases left between them. CDR1 and CDR2 (germline): SGHNT, YYREEE (reference sequence). There are 17 residues in the CDR3.

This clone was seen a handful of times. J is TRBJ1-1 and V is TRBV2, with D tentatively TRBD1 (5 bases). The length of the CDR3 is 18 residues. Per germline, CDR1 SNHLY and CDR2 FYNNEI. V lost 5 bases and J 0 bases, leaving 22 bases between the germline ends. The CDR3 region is CASSLLQLLRQMNTEAFF. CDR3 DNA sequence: TGTGCCAGCAGTCTTTTACAGCTCTTGCGACAGATGAACACTGAAGCTTTCTTT. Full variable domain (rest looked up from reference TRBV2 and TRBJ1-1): EPEVTQTPSHQVTQMGQEVILRCVPISNHLYFYWYRQILGQKVEFLVSFYNNEISEKSEIFDDQFSVERPDGSNFTLKIRSTKLEDSAMYFCASSLLQLLRQMNTEAFFGQGTRLTVV.

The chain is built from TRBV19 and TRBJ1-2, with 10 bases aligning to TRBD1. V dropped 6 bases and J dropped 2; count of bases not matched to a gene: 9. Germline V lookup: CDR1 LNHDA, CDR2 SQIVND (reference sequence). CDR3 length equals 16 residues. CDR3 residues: CASRLQGQGMNYGYTF. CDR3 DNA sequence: TGTGCCAGTAGACTCCAGGGACAGGGGATGAACTATGGCTACACCTTC.

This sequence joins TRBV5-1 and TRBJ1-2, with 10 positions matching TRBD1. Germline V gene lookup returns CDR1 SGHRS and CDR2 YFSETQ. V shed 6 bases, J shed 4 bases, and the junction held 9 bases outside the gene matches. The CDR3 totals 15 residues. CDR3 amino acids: CASNSGQGGSYGYTF. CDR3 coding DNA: TGCGCCAGCAACTCCGGACAGGGGGGTTCCTATGGCTACACCTTC.

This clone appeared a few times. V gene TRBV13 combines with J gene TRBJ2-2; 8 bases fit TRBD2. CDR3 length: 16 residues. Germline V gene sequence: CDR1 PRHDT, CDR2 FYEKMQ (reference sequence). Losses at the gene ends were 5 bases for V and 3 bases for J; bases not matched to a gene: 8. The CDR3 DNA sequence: TGTGCCAGCAGCATCCAGCGGGAGCAGTACACCGGGGAGCTGTTTTTT. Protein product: CASSIQREQYTGELFF.

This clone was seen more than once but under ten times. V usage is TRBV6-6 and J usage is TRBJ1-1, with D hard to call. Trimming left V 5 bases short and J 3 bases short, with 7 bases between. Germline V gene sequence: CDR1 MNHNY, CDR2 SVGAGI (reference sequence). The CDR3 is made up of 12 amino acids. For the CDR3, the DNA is TGTGCCAGCAGTCCCCCGGACACTGAAGCTTTCTTT. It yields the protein CASSPPDTEAFF.

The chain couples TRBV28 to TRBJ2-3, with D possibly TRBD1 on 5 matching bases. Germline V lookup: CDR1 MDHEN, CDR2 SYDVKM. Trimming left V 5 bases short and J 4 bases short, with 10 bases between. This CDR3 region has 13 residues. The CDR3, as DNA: TGTGCCAGCAGTCCCCAGGGTCCAGATACGCAGTATTTT. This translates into CASSPQGPDTQYF.

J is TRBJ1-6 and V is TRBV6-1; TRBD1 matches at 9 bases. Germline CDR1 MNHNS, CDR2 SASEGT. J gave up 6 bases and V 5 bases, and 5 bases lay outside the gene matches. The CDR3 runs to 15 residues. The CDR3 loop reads CASSFLTGGNSPLHF. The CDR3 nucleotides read TGTGCCAGCAGTTTTCTGACAGGGGGTAATTCACCCCTCCACTTT.

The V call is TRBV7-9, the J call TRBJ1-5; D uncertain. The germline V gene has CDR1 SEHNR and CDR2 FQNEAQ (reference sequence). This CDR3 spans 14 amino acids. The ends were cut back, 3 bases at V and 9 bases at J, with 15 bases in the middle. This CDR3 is CASSLSVPGVPQHF. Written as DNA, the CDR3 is TGTGCCAGCAGCTTGTCGGTGCCAGGTGTGCCCCAGCATTTT.

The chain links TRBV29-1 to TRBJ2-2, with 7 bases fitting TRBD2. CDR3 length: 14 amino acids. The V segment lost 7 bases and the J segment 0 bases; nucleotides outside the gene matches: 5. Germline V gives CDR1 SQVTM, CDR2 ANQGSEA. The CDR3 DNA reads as TGCAGCGCTGGAGCGGGAACGAACACCGGGGAGCTGTTTTTT. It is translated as CSAGAGTNTGELFF.

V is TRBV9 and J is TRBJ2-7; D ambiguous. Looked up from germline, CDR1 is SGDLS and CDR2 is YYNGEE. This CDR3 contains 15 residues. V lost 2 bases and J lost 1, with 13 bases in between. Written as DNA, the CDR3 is TGTGCCAGCAGCGTGCGTGGCCCTAGGTCCTACGAGCAGTACTTC. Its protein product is CASSVRGPRSYEQYF.

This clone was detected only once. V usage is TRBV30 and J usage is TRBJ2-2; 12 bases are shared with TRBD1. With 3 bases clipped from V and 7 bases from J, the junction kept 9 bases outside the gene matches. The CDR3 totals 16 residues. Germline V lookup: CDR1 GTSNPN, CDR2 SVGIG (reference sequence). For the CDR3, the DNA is TGTGCCTGGAGCAGGGGGGGGACAGGGGGCATCGGGGAGCTGTTTTTT. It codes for CAWSRGGTGGIGELFF.

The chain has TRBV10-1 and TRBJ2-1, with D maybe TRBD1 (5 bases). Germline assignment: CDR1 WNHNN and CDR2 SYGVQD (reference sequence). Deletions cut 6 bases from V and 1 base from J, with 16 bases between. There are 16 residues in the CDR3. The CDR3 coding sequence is TGCGCCAGCAGCGACCCTCAGGGCGGTTCCTACAATGAGCAGTTCTTC. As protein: CASSDPQGGSYNEQFF.

In nucleotides, the CDR3 is TGTGCCAGCAGCTCAAGAACAGGGAATGAAAAACTGTTTTTT. This codes for CASSSRTGNEKLFF. The chain combines TRBV5-4 with TRBJ1-4, with TRBD1 as a possible D gene (6 bases). The germline V gene has CDR1 SGHNT and CDR2 YYREEE (reference sequence). The CDR3 contains 14 residues. Trimming removed 3 bases from V and 5 bases from J, with 11 bases in between.

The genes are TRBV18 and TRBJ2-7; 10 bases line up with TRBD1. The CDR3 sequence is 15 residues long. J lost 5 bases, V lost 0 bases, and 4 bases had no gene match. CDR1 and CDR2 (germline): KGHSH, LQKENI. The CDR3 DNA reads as TGTGCCAGCTCACCACCGGGACAGGGGAGCCACGAGCAGTACTTC. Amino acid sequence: CASSPPGQGSHEQYF.

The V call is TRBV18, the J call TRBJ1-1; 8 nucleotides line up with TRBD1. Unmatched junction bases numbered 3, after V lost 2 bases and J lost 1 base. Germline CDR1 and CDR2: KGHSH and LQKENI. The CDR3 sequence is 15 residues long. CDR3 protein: CASSPRTGTNTEAFF. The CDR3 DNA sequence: TGTGCCAGCTCACCAAGGACAGGGACGAACACTGAAGCTTTCTTT.